The table lists the clone carrying this T cell receptor (beta chain) with many counts. The antigen is not known. The 5'RACE method, run with constant-segment primers, produced TCR alpha and TCR beta cDNA libraries (carrying sample barcodes and UMIs). TCRdb re-called the 5' RACE reads through MiXCR, storing one row per CDR3 protein. The table records 350,000 to 450,000 distinct CDR3 sequences, approximately 15% of them present only once. The data stem from a study of T-cell memory formation after mild COVID-19. There are 13 residues in the CDR3. Between the trimmed V and J ends, which lost 4 bases and 4 bases, there was a span of 11 bases. Germline V CDR1 and CDR2: SGHDT, YYEEEE. Study conclusions and caveats: Certain responding clones were present in pre-infection memory, suggesting participation of cross-reactive memory. Mainly CM and EM harbored the contracting CD4+ clones; mainly EMRA harbored the CD8+ ones.

The gene calls are TRBV5-6 and TRBJ1-2, with D maybe TRBD1 (5 bases). The TCR originated in a young man who had mild COVID-19 (a few samples of this study predate the infection). Cell type and time point are not known. Material: PBMCs or a T cell subset sorted from them (not recorded which). CDR3 sequence (DNA): TGTGCCAGCAGCCCTACGGGGCCCTATGGCTACACCTTC. As protein: CASSPTGPYGYTF. Using reference TRBV5-6 and TRBJ1-2 for the parts outside the CDR3, the full variable domain is DAGVTQSPTHLIKTRGQQVTLRCSPKSGHDTVSWYQQALGQGPQFIFQYYEEEERQRGNFPDRFSGHQFPNYSSELNVNALLLGDSALYLCASSPTGPYGYTFGSGTRLTVV.